The entry below gives a single T cell receptor beta chain sequence along with its context. The entry originates in a study of T cells in Graves' hyperthyroidism and ophthalmopathy. The overall study: Peripheral blood sampling occurred at initial diagnosis, before any treatment.

It was RNA transcripts that yielded the amplified TCR beta CDR3 regions. Carried out on the TCR CDR3, a first-round RT-PCR used the HTBI primer set. TCRdb used MiXCR to reprocess the multiplex PCR reads, holding one entry per CDR3 protein. This sample carries some 370,000 distinct CDR3 sequences, about 18% of them seen once, and the ten largest clones take roughly 35%. This CDR3 region has 14 residues. Germline V CDR1 and CDR2: SGHTA, FQGNSA. The V end lost 4 bases, the J end lost 0 bases, and 10 bases lay between the germline ends. The chain carries TRBV7-2 and TRBJ2-7; D is perhaps TRBD1 or TRBD2 (5 bases each). The receptor was derived from a woman in her twenties or thirties with Graves' hyperthyroidism that later progressed to Graves' ophthalmopathy. The material sequenced was blood. CDR3 nucleotides: TGTGCCAGCAGCTCGGGGCCGTTCTCCTACGAGCAGTACTTC. This sequence encodes CASSSGPFSYEQYF.